The 2 T cell receptor beta chains given below trace back to one sample, sequenced in a study of blood T cell repertoires in COVID-19. Clones were sequenced by immunoSEQ multiplex PCR, and TCRdb holds only the in-frame ones, with some missing. The table lists tens of thousands of clones, 85% to 90% of them singletons. What was sequenced was peripheral blood. The receptors here all came from a man in his sixties or seventies with active or convalescent COVID-19.

J is TRBJ1-6 and V is TRBV11-2; maybe TRBD1 (5 bases). The CDR3 loop spans 16 amino acids. The V gene's germline CDR1 is SGHAT and CDR2 FQNNGV. With 0 bases removed from V and 12 bases from J, the gap between germline ends came to 18 bases. This CDR3 is CASSLDSWGEMGPLHF. DNA for the CDR3: TGTGCCAGCAGCTTAGATTCTTGGGGGGAGATGGGACCCCTCCACTTT.

The gene calls are TRBV5-1 and TRBJ1-3; 7 nucleotides match TRBD1. With V trimmed by 0 bases and J by 2 bases, 2 bases remained unmatched. CDR1 SGHRS and CDR2 YFSETQ come from the germline V gene. The CDR3 extends over 15 amino acids. The DNA of the CDR3 is TGCGCCAGCAGCTTGGACAGGGGAGCTGGAAACACCATATATTTT. Protein sequence: CASSLDRGAGNTIYF.